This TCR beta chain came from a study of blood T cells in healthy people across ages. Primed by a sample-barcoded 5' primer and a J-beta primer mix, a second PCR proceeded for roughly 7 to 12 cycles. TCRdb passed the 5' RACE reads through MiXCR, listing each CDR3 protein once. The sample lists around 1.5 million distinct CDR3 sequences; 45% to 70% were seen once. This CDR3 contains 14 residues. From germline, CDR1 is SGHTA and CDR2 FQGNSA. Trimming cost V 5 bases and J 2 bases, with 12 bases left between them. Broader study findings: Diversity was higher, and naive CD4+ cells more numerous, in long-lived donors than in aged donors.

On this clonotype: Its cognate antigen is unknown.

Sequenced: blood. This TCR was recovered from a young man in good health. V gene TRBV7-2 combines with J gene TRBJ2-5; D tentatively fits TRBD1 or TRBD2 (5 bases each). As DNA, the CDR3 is TGTGCCAGCAGCCTACGGGACGCTCAAGAGACCCAGTACTTC. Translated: CASSLRDAQETQYF.